This T cell receptor (beta chain) is from a study of identical twins. This CDR3 has 13 amino acids. V lost 6 bases and J 5 bases, leaving 11 bases between the germline ends. Germline V gene lookup returns CDR1 SGHTA and CDR2 FQGNSA. In TCRdb, the 5' RACE reads were re-called with MiXCR into one record per CDR3 protein. The data hold roughly 710,000 distinct CDR3 sequences, with around 6% observed a single time. As concerns this clonotype: As yet, its antigen is unknown.

Overall study findings and caveats: For out-of-frame beta sequences, excess twin sharing was weaker. Among out-of-frame alpha sequences shared by twins, low generation probability occurred in excess. Analyses of zero insertions could, in part, be confounded by invariant MAIT and iNKT cells. Cross-sectional statistical analysis was relied on for the conclusions, without the same donors being followed.

The rearrangement uses TRBV7-2 and TRBJ1-5; D ambiguous. This receptor was obtained from a man aged 18 to 35 in good health. Sequencing input: naive T cells sorted from blood. The CDR3 region is CASRKQWDQPQHF. Written as DNA, the CDR3 is TGTGCCAGCAGAAAGCAGTGGGATCAGCCCCAGCATTTT.